This record covers a single TCR beta chain. Its antigen target is currently unknown. No much larger clone exists at a distance of one base, and base qualities are not known. In the ViraFEST assay, PBMC were stimulated with viral peptide pools, and TCR sequencing was then used to find antigen-specific CD4+ T cell clonotypes based on their expansion. After roughly 11 days of culture, CD4+ T cells were isolated with the EasySep CD4+ T cell isolation kit. Each participant got two doses of an mRNA SARS-CoV-2 vaccine, either BNT162b2 or mRNA-1273. The absence of prior SARS-CoV-2 infection in healthy vaccine recipients was confirmed by negative nucleocapsid antibodies before and after vaccination. Over 1.5 million PBMC per well were cultured with roughly 10 ug/ml peptides in IMDM containing approximately 4.6% human AB serum, about 9.6 IU/ml IL-2 and gentamicin. On days 3 and 7, half of the culture medium was replaced with fresh IL-2-containing medium. Unless noted otherwise, every peptide stimulation condition was grown in triplicate wells. PBMC were separated from whole blood using Ficoll-Paque Plus gradient centrifugation and were then either cryopreserved at -140C or used fresh. The spike proteins of SARS-CoV-2 and of the common cold coronaviruses HCoV-NL63, HCoV-OC43 and HCoV-229E were spanned by overlapping peptide pools. The QIAamp micro DNA kit was used to extract genomic DNA from the cultured CD4+ T cells.

To prepare the library, the immunoSEQ multiplex PCR assay was applied. DNA from the CD4+ T cells that had been cultured and isolated underwent TCR beta CDR3 sequencing. Turning to the authors' computational methods: Non-productive TCR sequences were discarded, and reads were trimmed to the CDR3 region, with only CDR3s of 7 or more amino acids retained. The MANAFEST web app was used to pick out antigen-specific clonotypes by comparing their expansion in peptide wells with that in reference cultures. For clones to be considered positive, expansion at FDR<0.05 versus reference and all other wells, an odds ratio above 5, and a frequency above 0.1% in two replicate wells were required. Cross-reactive clonotypes were defined as significantly expanded in SARS-CoV-2 spike wells and in at least one common cold coronavirus spike condition. Levenshtein distance calculated with the stringdist R package was used to assess CDR3 similarity, and unrooted trees were constructed with ape in R 3.6.1. The source is immuneACCESS, and TCRdb retained only in-frame sequences with V and J called. Part of the clones is not carried over; for the studies checked, unresolved V genes explain less than half of this, and the remainder is unexplained. For V, J and clone size, that table is used; D and trimming come from the DNA. This sample holds about 24,000 clones; around 70% were observed only once. Jointly, the top ten make up about 8% of the sample.

The germline V gene gives CDR1 as MNHEY and CDR2 as SVGAGI. Deletion took 0 bases off V and 7 bases off J, with a span of 10 bases between the germline ends. Its CDR3 holds 14 amino acids, cysteine through phenylalanine. Only the CDR3 DNA is retained, 42 bases long and in frame from the first base. The data derive from a study of vaccination effects on CD4 cells after COVID-19 (dated by TCRdb to 2021 to 2024). With respect to the entire study: Across the study, the median time from the second dose to post-vaccine sampling was 72 days (range 14 to 241). The study compared SARS-CoV-2 spike-specific CD4+ TCR repertoires before and after mRNA vaccination in COVID-19 convalescent patients and infection-naive vaccine recipients. The full study included around ten COVID-19 convalescent patients and a few SARS-CoV-2-naive healthy vaccine recipients. In the study, cultures from other donors were sequenced using the Oncomine TCR Beta short-read assay on an Illumina iSeq 100. Results and caveats for the whole study, not just this receptor: Limitations of the study were the small number of convalescent patients and the absence of early post-infection timepoints. Among healthy vaccine recipients, nearly all vaccine-induced clones were SARS-CoV-2 mono-reactive, and just 1 of 255 was cross-reactive with common cold coronaviruses. Both infection-induced and vaccine-induced clones contracted markedly at late post-vaccination timepoints, which is consistent with waning T cell responses.

The sample was CD4+ T cells from PBMCs cultured with SARS-CoV-2 spike peptides, taken after COVID-19 vaccination. What the cell subset or site label conveys for this sample: SARS-CoV-2 spike overlapping peptide pool stimulation. This clonotype was sampled from a human donor who received a COVID-19 vaccine. The V gene is TRBV6-5 and the J gene is TRBJ2-1; possibly the D gene is TRBD2, per 5 matching bases. The base sequence is TGTGCCAGCAGTTACTCGAGGGTTGGGAATGAGCAGTTCTTC. Its product reads: CASSYSRVGNEQFF.